The rows below give T cell receptor beta chains drawn from one sample of a study of response to subunit inactivated influenza vaccine. One entry per CDR3 protein, called by TCRdb with MiXCR from the RT-PCR reads. The sample yields 650,000 to 850,000 distinct CDR3 sequences, 11% to 15% seen once. This sample comprised PBMCs from blood, obtained around 14 days before vaccination. These receptors came from a man in his forties or fifties who received an inactivated influenza vaccine. Both conserved end residues are part of each CDR3. Fields, in order: V gene, clone size, J gene, D gene, CDR3 DNA, CDR3 protein. The D gene is left open where the match is weak. Where a row states a size, it is once, few, many or the class of an expanded clone; other rows omit it.

TRBV10-3	many	TRBJ2-7	TRBD1	TGTGCCATCAGTGAGCAAATGGCAGGGGGCTACGAGCAGTACTTC	CAISEQMAGGYEQYF
TRBV3-1	.	TRBJ2-5	TRBD2	TGTGCCAGCAGCCAAGATTTGGATCGGGGGGGACCGAATGAGACCCAGTACTTC	CASSQDLDRGGPNETQYF
TRBV2	few	TRBJ2-1	TRBD2	TGTGCCAGCACCCCTCTAGCGGGAAGCTACAATGAGCAGTTCTTC	CASTPLAGSYNEQFF
TRBV5-1	.	TRBJ2-2	.	TGCGCCAGCAGCTTGAGTCGGTTCGCGAACACCGGGGAGCTGTTTTTT	CASSLSRFANTGELFF
TRBV5-1	.	TRBJ2-2	TRBD2	TGCGCCAGCAGCTCAGGACTAGCGGGAGGTCCGAACACCGGGGAGCTGTTTTTT	CASSSGLAGGPNTGELFF
TRBV20-1	few	TRBJ1-2	TRBD1	TGCAGTGCTTGGGGGGACAGGGGGCATTATGGCTACACCTTC	CSAWGDRGHYGYTF
TRBV3-1	.	TRBJ2-1	TRBD2	TGTGCCAGCAGCCAAGGTTGGTCTAGCGGGATTCCAAATGAGCAGTTCTTC	CASSQGWSSGIPNEQFF
TRBV13	.	TRBJ2-7	.	TGTGCCAGCAGCTCCCGGGGCTTGGGGGCCCCCTCATCCTACGAGCAGTACTTC	CASSSRGLGAPSSYEQYF
TRBV3-1	few	TRBJ1-1	.	TGTGCCAGCAGCCAAGTGGACGGCTCTGAAGCTTTCTTT	CASSQVDGSEAFF
TRBV28	.	TRBJ2-7	.	TGTGCCAGCAGTCCACAGGTTAATCGCGAGCAGTACTTC	CASSPQVNREQYF
TRBV6-2/TRBV6-3	many	TRBJ2-7	TRBD2	TGTGCCAGCAGTGAGCGGGGCACCTACGAGCAGTACTTC	CASSERGTYEQYF